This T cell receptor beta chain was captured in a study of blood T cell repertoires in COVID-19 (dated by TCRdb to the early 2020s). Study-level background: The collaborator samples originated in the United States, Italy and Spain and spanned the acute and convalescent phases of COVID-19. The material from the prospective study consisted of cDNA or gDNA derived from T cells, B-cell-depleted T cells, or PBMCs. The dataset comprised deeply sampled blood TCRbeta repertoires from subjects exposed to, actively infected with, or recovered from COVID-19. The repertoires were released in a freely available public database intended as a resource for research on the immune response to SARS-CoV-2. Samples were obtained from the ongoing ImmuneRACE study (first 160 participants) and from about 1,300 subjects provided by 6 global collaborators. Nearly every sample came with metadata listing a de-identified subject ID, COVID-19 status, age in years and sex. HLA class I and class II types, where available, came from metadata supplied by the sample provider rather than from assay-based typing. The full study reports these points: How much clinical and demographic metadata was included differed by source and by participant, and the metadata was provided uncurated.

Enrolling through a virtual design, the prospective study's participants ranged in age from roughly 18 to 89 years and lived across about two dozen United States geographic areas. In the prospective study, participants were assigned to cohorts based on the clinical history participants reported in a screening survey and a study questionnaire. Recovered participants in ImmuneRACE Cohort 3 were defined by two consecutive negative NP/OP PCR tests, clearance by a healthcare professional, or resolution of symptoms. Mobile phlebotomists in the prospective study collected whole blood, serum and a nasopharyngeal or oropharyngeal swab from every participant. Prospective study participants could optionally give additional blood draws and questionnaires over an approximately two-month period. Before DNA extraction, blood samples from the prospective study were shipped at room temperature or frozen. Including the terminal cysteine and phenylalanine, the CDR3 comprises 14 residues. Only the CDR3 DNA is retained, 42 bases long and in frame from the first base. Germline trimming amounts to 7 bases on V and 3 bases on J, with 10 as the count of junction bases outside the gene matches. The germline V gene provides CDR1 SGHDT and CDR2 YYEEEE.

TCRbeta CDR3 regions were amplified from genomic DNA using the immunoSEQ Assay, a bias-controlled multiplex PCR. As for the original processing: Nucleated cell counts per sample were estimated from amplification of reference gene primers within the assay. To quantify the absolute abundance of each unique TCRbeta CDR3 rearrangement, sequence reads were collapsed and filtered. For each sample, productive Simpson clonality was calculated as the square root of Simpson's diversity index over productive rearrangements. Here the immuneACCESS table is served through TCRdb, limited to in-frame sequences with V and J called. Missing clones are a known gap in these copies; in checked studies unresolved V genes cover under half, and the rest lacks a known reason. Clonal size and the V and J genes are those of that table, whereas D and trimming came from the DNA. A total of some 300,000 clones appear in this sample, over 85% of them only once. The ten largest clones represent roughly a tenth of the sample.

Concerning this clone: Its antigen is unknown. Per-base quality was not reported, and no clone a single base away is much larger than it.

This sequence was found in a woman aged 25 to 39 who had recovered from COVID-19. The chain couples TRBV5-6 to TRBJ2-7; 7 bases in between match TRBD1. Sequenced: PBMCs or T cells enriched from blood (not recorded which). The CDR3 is CASYPRDRFYEQYF. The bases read TGTGCCAGCTATCCCAGGGACAGATTCTACGAGCAGTACTTC. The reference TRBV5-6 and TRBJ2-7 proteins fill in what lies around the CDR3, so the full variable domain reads DAGVTQSPTHLIKTRGQQVTLRCSPKSGHDTVSWYQQALGQGPQFIFQYYEEEERQRGNFPDRFSGHQFPNYSSELNVNALLLGDSALYLCASYPRDRFYEQYFGPGTRLTVT.